This T cell receptor (beta chain) was identified during a study of cytomegalovirus exposure and HLA in healthy donors. The PCR was carried out with 60 Vbeta primers and 13 Jbeta primers. Method: immunoSEQ multiplex PCR; TCRdb's copy keeps in-frame clones and lacks some. This sample carries around 180,000 clones, about 77% of them seen once, and the ten largest clones take about 5.6%. As for this clone: Its antigen is undetermined.

The length of the CDR3 is 13 residues. Germline V gene sequence: CDR1 SNHLY, CDR2 FYNNEI. Trimming took off 7 bases at V and 5 bases at J, with 12 bases between the two ends. Study-level results: CMV serostatus was the only recorded immune exposure for donors. Segments of the TCR beta V type were, in most cases, productive about 87% or about 30% of the time in an earlier analysis. Specific recognition of CMV antigens was confirmed in vitro for a few chains (all CMV-associated). With high specificity and sensitivity, the classifier reportedly diagnosed cytomegalovirus status.

The TCR sequence derives from a woman aged 25 to 39 in good health and CMV-seropositive. The chain joins TRBV2 to TRBJ2-1; D gene unclear. Sequences were obtained from PBMCs. The CDR3 sequence: CASIRLEDNEQFF. In DNA, the CDR3 is TGTGCCAGCATACGCCTAGAGGACAATGAGCAGTTCTTC.